The 21 T cell receptor beta chains presented below share a single source sample, sequenced in a study of cytomegalovirus exposure and HLA in healthy donors. The protocol was immunoSEQ multiplex PCR, while the TCRdb copy is restricted to in-frame clones and leaves out a portion. The sample lists approximately 100,000 clones; 87% were seen once. The sample consisted of PBMCs. These TCRs come from a woman under 40 in good health and CMV-seronegative.

This clone appeared a few times. This chain joins TRBV19 and TRBJ2-7, with TRBD1 identical over 10 bases. CDR3 length equals 15 residues. CDR1 is LNHDA and CDR2 is SQIVND in the germline V gene (reference sequence). The trim removed 3 bases at V and 7 bases at J, leaving 9 bases unmatched. As DNA, the CDR3 is TGTGCCAGTAGTATCCTGGGACAGGGGACGGGGGAGCAGTACTTC. Protein: CASSILGQGTGEQYF.

The chain joins TRBV19 to TRBJ2-2, with D possibly being TRBD1 (5 bases). This CDR3 is 14 amino acids long. Per the germline V gene, CDR1 is LNHDA and CDR2 is SQIVND (reference sequence). The V end lost 9 bases, the J end lost 1 base, and 12 bases lay between the germline ends. Here the CDR3 DNA reads TGTGCCAGCGACGACAGCCAGAACACCGGGGAGCTGTTTTTT. Its translation: CASDDSQNTGELFF.

The chain uses TRBV5-6 and TRBJ2-1, with 8 bases lining up with TRBD2. This CDR3 region has 15 residues. CDR1 and CDR2 from the germline V gene are SGHDT and YYEEEE. The ends lost 2 bases at V and 3 bases at J; junction bases unmatched: 4. CDR3 DNA sequence: TGTGCCAGCAGCTTCCGAACTAGCGGCTACAATGAGCAGTTCTTC. Protein product: CASSFRTSGYNEQFF.

The V gene is TRBV7-3, the J gene TRBJ2-2; D gene ambiguous. The CDR3 has 13 residues. Germline CDR1 and CDR2: SGHTA and FQGTGA. Trimming removed 3 bases from V and 5 bases from J, with 7 bases in between. CDR3 sequence reads: CASSFISTGELFF. In DNA form, the CDR3 reads TGTGCCAGCAGCTTCATTAGTACCGGGGAGCTGTTTTTT.

The chain uses TRBV29-1 and TRBJ2-3, with no clear D. The germline V gene has CDR1 SQVTM and CDR2 ANQGSEA. Trimming left V 8 bases short and J 5 bases short, with 14 bases between. The CDR3 is 12 amino acids. The CDR3 is CSTERNGDTQYF. The CDR3 DNA reads as TGCAGCACGGAGAGGAATGGAGATACGCAGTATTTT.

The chain uses TRBV29-1 and TRBJ1-2, with a tentative D call TRBD1 (5 bases). Deletions cut 1 base from V and 0 bases from J, with 9 bases between. Germline V gene sequence: CDR1 SQVTM, CDR2 ANQGSEA. The CDR3 totals 14 residues. The CDR3 loop reads CSVEVDSPNYGYTF. The CDR3 DNA is TGCAGCGTTGAAGTTGACAGCCCTAACTATGGCTACACCTTC. The full variable domain, with the rest looked up from reference TRBV29-1 and TRBJ1-2, is SAVISQKPSRDICQRGTSLTIQCQVDSQVTMMFWYRQQPGQSLTLIATANQGSEATYESGFVIDKFPISRPNLTFSTLTVSNMSPEDSSIYLCSVEVDSPNYGYTFGSGTRLTVV.

The J gene is TRBJ1-1, the V gene TRBV20-1, with D unresolved. Per germline, CDR1 DFQATT and CDR2 SNEGSKA (reference sequence). This CDR3 has 9 residues. The CDR3 loop is CRAGGGAFF. The DNA for the CDR3 is TGCAGGGCGGGCGGCGGGGCTTTCTTT.

This sequence joins TRBV6-4 and TRBJ2-1; 14 nucleotides match TRBD2. In germline, CDR1 is MRHNA, CDR2 SNTAGT. The CDR3 loop spans 19 amino acids. The V segment lost 11 bases and the J segment 1 base; nucleotides outside the gene matches: 16. The CDR3 spells CASSFPVTSGRVSYNEQFF. CDR3 DNA sequence: TGTGCCTCAAGCTTCCCCGTGACTAGCGGGAGGGTTTCCTACAATGAGCAGTTCTTC.

This chain connects TRBV5-1 to TRBJ2-7; TRBD1 aligns across 10 bases. CDR3 length: 14 residues. The germline CDR1 and CDR2 sequences are SGHRS and YFSETQ. The V segment lost 3 bases and the J segment 2 bases; nucleotides outside the gene matches: 2. For the CDR3, the DNA is TGCGCCAGCAGCTACGGGACAGGGGCCTACGAGCAGTACTTC. Protein product: CASSYGTGAYEQYF.

The chain joins TRBV25-1 to TRBJ1-1; no reliable D call. CDR1 and CDR2 from the germline V gene are MGHDK and SYGVNS. CDR3 length: 13 amino acids. Trimming left V 7 bases short and J 1 base short, with 10 bases between. CDR3 DNA sequence: TGTGCCAGCACCTATGCCGGGAACACTGAAGCTTTCTTT. As protein: CASTYAGNTEAFF.

V gene TRBV5-1 combines with J gene TRBJ2-5, with no clear D. In germline, CDR1 is SGHRS, CDR2 YFSETQ. V lost 1 base to trimming and J lost 3 bases, with 13 bases between them. This CDR3 region has 15 residues. In DNA, the CDR3 is TGCGCCAGCAGCTTGTTTAGTGTAAGAGAAGAGACCCAGTACTTC. Encoded protein: CASSLFSVREETQYF.

The CDR3 sequence is CASSQDLQGTHGTNEKLFF. The CDR3 nucleotides read TGCGCCAGCAGCCAAGATCTACAGGGAACCCATGGAACTAATGAAAAACTGTTTTTT. The V gene is TRBV4-1, the J gene TRBJ1-4, with D possibly being TRBD1 (6 bases). The CDR3 is 19 residues long. Germline-derived CDR1 and CDR2 are MGHRA and YSYEKL. Trimming stripped 0 bases from V and 1 base from J, with 18 bases between.

This clone was picked up a small number of times. The chain joins TRBV7-6 to TRBJ2-1, with 13 bases aligning to TRBD2. Germline values: CDR1 SGHVS, CDR2 FNYEAQ. The CDR3 has 17 residues. The V and J ends lost 3 bases and 2 bases, in that order; junction bases with no gene match: 4. CDR3 protein: CASSFGTSGVPYNEQFF. CDR3 nucleotide sequence: TGTGCCAGCAGCTTCGGGACTAGCGGGGTACCCTACAATGAGCAGTTCTTC.

The chain combines TRBV6-6 with TRBJ2-2; 8 bases agree with TRBD2. V shed 6 bases and J 4 bases; nucleotides not matched to a gene: 10. Germline V gene lookup returns CDR1 MNHNY and CDR2 SVGAGI (reference sequence). The CDR3 length is 16 residues. This CDR3 is CASSNPRGGSTGELFF. In nucleotides, the CDR3 is TGTGCCAGCAGCAACCCTCGGGGGGGGAGCACCGGGGAGCTGTTTTTT.

The chain is built from TRBV19 and TRBJ2-1; 8 positions agree with TRBD2. This CDR3 has 14 residues. V dropped 3 bases and J dropped 7; count of bases not matched to a gene: 5. The germline V gene encodes CDR1 LNHDA and CDR2 SQIVND (reference sequence). The CDR3 is CASSIGTRYNEQFF. Written as DNA, the CDR3 is TGTGCCAGTAGTATCGGGACTAGGTATAATGAGCAGTTCTTC.

This chain uses TRBV4-1 with TRBJ2-6; unclear D gene. V was clipped by 0 bases and J by 0 bases, with 6 bases between them. CDR1 is MGHRA and CDR2 is YSYEKL in the germline V gene. This CDR3 comprises 16 residues. The CDR3 spells CASSQELSSGANVLTF. Here the CDR3 DNA reads TGCGCCAGCAGCCAAGAACTCTCCTCTGGGGCCAACGTCCTGACTTTC.

The count of this clone is one. The chain combines TRBV7-8 with TRBJ1-5, with a possible D match to TRBD1 (5 bases). The V gene lost 7 bases and the J gene lost 7 bases, with 17 bases spanning the gap. The CDR3 totals 14 residues. Germline V lookup: CDR1 SGHVS, CDR2 FQNEAQ. CDR3 residues: CASNAGLITQPQHF. CDR3 bases: TGTGCCAGCAACGCGGGACTAATAACGCAGCCCCAGCATTTT.

The chain uses TRBV5-1 and TRBJ2-1, with D possibly being TRBD2 (5 bases). The germline V and J ends were trimmed by 4 bases and 6 bases, with 11 bases remaining between them. CDR1 is SGHRS and CDR2 is YFSETQ in the germline V gene. The CDR3 runs 13 residues. For the CDR3, the DNA is TGCGCCAGCAGCCTCGGGGAGCCCAATGAGCAGTTCTTC. The encoded protein is CASSLGEPNEQFF.

The genes are TRBV6-5 and TRBJ1-3, with D tentatively TRBD1 (6 bases). Germline loops: CDR1 MNHEY, CDR2 SVGAGI. The CDR3 has 13 residues. V was shortened by 7 bases and J by 3 bases, with 10 bases between the two germline ends. The chain's CDR3 is CASTGQLGNTIYF. CDR3 coding DNA: TGTGCCAGCACTGGACAGCTTGGAAACACCATATATTTT.

V is TRBV7-3 and J is TRBJ1-5; D is undetermined. This CDR3 is built from 13 residues. Germline-derived CDR1 and CDR2 are SGHTA and FQGTGA. Between the trimmed V and J ends, which lost 5 bases and 6 bases, there was a span of 11 bases. Written as DNA, the CDR3 is TGTGCCAGCAGCCAGGACTGGGGTCAGCCCCAGCATTTT. This codes for CASSQDWGQPQHF. Looking up the rest from reference TRBV7-3 and TRBJ1-5 gives the full variable domain: GAGVSQTPSNKVTEKGKYVELRCDPISGHTALYWYRQSLGQGPEFLIYFQGTGAADDSGLPNDRFFAVRPEGSVSTLKIQRTERGDSAVYLCASSQDWGQPQHFGDGTRLSIL.

This clone was counted only a few times. V is TRBV2 and J is TRBJ2-3; D may be TRBD1 (6 bases). This CDR3 is 13 amino acids long. With 4 bases removed from V and 7 bases from J, the gap between germline ends came to 12 bases. Germline lookup yields CDR1 SNHLY and CDR2 FYNNEI. The CDR3, as DNA: TGTGCCAGCAGTGCTATTGGACAGAATACGCAGTATTTT. Protein: CASSAIGQNTQYF.